A single sample is the source of the 8 T cell receptor beta chains below, sequenced in a study of blood T cell repertoires in COVID-19. This table comes from immunoSEQ multiplex PCR, and its TCRdb copy is limited to in-frame clones, with some not included. The table includes tens of thousands of clones, about nine tenths detected once. Sequencing used peripheral blood. Source of these receptors: a man in his sixties or seventies with active or convalescent COVID-19.

This clone has only a few counts. The chain carries TRBV7-3 and TRBJ2-1; D unresolved. CDR3 size: 13 residues. Trimming removed 5 bases at V and 6 bases at J, with 11 bases between. Germline lookup yields CDR1 SGHTA and CDR2 FQGTGA. The CDR3 sequence is CASSRASSNEQFF. The CDR3 nucleotides are TGTGCCAGCAGCCGTGCTTCTAGCAATGAGCAGTTCTTC.

This chain uses TRBV29-1 with TRBJ2-1, with 13 bases identical to TRBD2. CDR3 size: 16 residues. Germline V gene lookup returns CDR1 SQVTM and CDR2 ANQGSEA. The V gene end was trimmed by 3 bases and the J gene end by 9 bases; junction bases not matched to a gene: 11. The chain's CDR3 is CSVEVSGLAGVGEQFF. CDR3 in DNA: TGCAGCGTTGAGGTCTCCGGACTAGCGGGAGTAGGTGAGCAGTTCTTC.

This clone is labeled as medium-sized. The chain has TRBV7-8 and TRBJ2-7; TRBD2 matches at 13 bases. Unmatched junction bases numbered 7, after V lost 5 bases and J lost 6 bases. Germline V gives CDR1 SGHVS, CDR2 FQNEAQ. The CDR3 has 15 amino acids. In DNA form, the CDR3 reads TGTGCCAGCAGCCCACTAGCGGGAGGGCCGCTCGAGCAGTACTTC. Protein product: CASSPLAGGPLEQYF. Full variable domain (outside the CDR3, taken from reference TRBV7-8 and TRBJ2-7): GAGVSQSPRYKVAKRGQDVALRCDPISGHVSLFWYQQALGQGPEFLTYFQNEAQLDKSGLPSDRFFAERPEGSVSTLKIQRTQQEDSAVYLCASSPLAGGPLEQYFGPGTRLTVT.

The rearrangement joins TRBV3-1 (or the pseudogene TRBV3-2) to TRBJ2-7; D gene unclear. V shed 0 bases and J shed 2 bases, with 11 bases lying between them. Per germline, CDR1 LGHDT and CDR2 YNNKEL (reference sequence). The CDR3 spans 15 residues. The DNA of the CDR3 is TGTGCCAGCAGCCAAGATTTGGTCAGGACCTACGAGCAGTACTTC. Translating gives CASSQDLVRTYEQYF.

The chain couples TRBV10-1 to TRBJ1-1; D is possibly TRBD1 (6 bases). The V end was cut by 7 bases, the J end by 5 bases, with 26 bases between. CDR1 and CDR2 (germline): WNHNN, SYGVQD (reference sequence). The CDR3 spans 17 residues. This CDR3 reads CASMSETDSQAETEAFF. CDR3 DNA sequence: TGCGCCAGCATGTCGGAAACGGACAGCCAGGCGGAGACTGAAGCTTTCTTT.

V usage is TRBV19 and J usage is TRBJ1-2; D is unclear. The length of the CDR3 is 14 residues. Germline CDR1 LNHDA, CDR2 SQIVND (reference sequence). Trimming left V 10 bases short and J 4 bases short, with 19 bases between. CDR3 residues: CATTREQGPYGYTF. Written as DNA, the CDR3 is TGTGCCACTACGCGGGAACAAGGCCCCTATGGCTACACCTTC. The variable domain in full, with the rest retrieved from reference TRBV19 and TRBJ1-2, is DGGITQSPKYLFRKEGQNVTLSCEQNLNHDAMYWYRQDPGQGLRLIYYSQIVNDFQKGDIAEGYSVSREKKESFPLTVTSAQKNPTAFYLCATTREQGPYGYTFGSGTRLTVV.

The chain joins TRBV7-6 to TRBJ1-3; 7 bases align to TRBD1. CDR3 length: 15 amino acids. Germline V gives CDR1 SGHVS, CDR2 FNYEAQ. J gave up 4 bases and V 0 bases, and 3 bases lay outside the gene matches. CDR3 sequence: CASSLATGSGNTIYF. CDR3 DNA: TGTGCCAGCAGCTTAGCGACAGGGTCCGGAAACACCATATATTTT. Based on the CDR3 plus reference TRBV7-6 and TRBJ1-3, the full variable domain is GAGVSQSPRYKVTKRGQDVALRCDPISGHVSLYWYRQALGQGPEFLTYFNYEAQQDKSGLPNDRFSAERPEGSISTLTIQRTEQRDSAMYRCASSLATGSGNTIYFGEGSWLTVV.

This chain's CDR3 is CASSLLVGAAGELFF. In DNA, the CDR3 is TGTGCCAGCAGCTTGTTGGTGGGGGCGGCCGGGGAGCTGTTTTTT. The chain employs TRBV5-5 and TRBJ2-2; tentatively, D is TRBD1 (6 bases). Trimming left V 1 base short and J 6 bases short, with 13 bases between. The CDR3 extends over 15 amino acids. From germline, CDR1 is SGHKS and CDR2 YYEKEE (reference sequence).